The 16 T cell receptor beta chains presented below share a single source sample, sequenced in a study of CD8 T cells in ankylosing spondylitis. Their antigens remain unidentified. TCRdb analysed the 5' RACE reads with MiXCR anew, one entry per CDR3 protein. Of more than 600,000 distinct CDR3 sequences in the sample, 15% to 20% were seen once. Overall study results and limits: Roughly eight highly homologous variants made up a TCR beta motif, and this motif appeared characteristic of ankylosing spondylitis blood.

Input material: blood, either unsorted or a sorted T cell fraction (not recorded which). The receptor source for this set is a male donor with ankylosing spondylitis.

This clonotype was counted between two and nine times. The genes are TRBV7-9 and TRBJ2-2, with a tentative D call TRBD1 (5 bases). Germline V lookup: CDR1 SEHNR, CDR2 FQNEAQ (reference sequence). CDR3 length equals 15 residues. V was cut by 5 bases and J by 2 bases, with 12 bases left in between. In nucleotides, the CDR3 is TGTGCCAGCAGCCTGACAGCGATTAACACCGGGGAGCTGTTTTTT. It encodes CASSLTAINTGELFF.

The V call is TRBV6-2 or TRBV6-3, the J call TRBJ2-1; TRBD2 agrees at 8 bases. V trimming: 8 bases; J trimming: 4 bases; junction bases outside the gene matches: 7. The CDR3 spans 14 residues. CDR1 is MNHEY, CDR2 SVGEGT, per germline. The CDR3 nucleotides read TGTGCCAGCCGTAGGCGGGAGGATTACAATGAGCAGTTCTTC. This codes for CASRRREDYNEQFF.

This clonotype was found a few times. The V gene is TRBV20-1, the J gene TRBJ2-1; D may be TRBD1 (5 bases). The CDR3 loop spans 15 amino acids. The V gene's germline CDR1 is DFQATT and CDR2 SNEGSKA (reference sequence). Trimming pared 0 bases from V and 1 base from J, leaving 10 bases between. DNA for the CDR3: TGCAGTGCTAGAGATGACAGTAGGTCCTACAATGAGCAGTTCTTC. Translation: CSARDDSRSYNEQFF.

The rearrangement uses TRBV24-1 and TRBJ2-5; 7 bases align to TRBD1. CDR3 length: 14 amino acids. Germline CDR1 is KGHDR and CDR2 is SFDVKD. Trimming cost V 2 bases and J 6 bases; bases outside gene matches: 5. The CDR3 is CATSDSGTVQTQYF. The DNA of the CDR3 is TGTGCCACCAGTGATTCCGGGACAGTGCAGACCCAGTACTTC.

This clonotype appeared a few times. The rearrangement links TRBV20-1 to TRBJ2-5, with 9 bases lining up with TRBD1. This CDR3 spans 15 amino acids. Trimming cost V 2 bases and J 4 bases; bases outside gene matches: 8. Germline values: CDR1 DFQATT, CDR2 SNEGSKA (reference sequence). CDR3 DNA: TGCAGTGCTAGATTAGGACAGGGGAATCGAGAGACCCAGTACTTC. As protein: CSARLGQGNRETQYF.

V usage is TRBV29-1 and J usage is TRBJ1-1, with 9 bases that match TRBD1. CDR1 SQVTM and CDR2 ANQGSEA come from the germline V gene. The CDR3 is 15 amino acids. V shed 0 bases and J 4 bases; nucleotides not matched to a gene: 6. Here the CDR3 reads CSVEDLDRGGTEAFF. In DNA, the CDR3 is TGCAGCGTTGAAGATCTGGACAGGGGCGGCACTGAAGCTTTCTTT.

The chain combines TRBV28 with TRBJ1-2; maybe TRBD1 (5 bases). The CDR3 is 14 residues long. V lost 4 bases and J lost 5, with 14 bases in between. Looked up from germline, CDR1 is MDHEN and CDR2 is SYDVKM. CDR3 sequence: CASSSPGFAYGYTF. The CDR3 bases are TGTGCCAGCAGTTCCCCAGGGTTTGCGTATGGCTACACCTTC.

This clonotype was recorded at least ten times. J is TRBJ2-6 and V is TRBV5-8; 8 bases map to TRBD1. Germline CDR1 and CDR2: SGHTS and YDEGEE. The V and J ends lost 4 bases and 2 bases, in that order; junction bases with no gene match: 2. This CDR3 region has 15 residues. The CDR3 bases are TGTGCCAGCAGCATACAGGGGGCTGGGGCCAACGTCCTGACTTTC. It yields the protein CASSIQGAGANVLTF.

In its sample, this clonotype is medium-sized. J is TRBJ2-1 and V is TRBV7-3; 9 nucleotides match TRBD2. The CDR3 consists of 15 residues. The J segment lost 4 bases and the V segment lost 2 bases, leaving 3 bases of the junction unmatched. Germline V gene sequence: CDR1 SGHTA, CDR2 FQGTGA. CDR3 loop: CASSLAGGPYNEQFF. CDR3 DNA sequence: TGTGCCAGCAGCTTAGCGGGAGGGCCATACAATGAGCAGTTCTTC.

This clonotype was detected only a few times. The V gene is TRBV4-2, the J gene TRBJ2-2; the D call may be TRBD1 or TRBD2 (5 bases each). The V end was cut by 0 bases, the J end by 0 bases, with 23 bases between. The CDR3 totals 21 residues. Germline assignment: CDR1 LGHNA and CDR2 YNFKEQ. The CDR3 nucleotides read TGTGCCAGCAGCCAAGATTTTGGGGACGGTCCCCGATACGCGAACACCGGGGAGCTGTTTTTT. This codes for CASSQDFGDGPRYANTGELFF.

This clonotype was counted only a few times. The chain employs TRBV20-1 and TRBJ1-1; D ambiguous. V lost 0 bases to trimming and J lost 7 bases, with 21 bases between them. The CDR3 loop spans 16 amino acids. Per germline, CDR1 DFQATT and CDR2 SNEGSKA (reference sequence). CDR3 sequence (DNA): TGCAGTGCTAGAGATGTTTTCGGGTCAGCCGTACATGAAGCTTTCTTT. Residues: CSARDVFGSAVHEAFF.

In nucleotides, the CDR3 is TGCAGCGTTACTCCGACTAGCGGGAGAGAGACCCAGTACTTC. Its protein is CSVTPTSGRETQYF. This chain connects TRBV29-1 to TRBJ2-5, with TRBD2 identical over 12 bases. The V gene's germline CDR1 is SQVTM and CDR2 ANQGSEA. Losses at the gene ends were 5 bases for V and 4 bases for J; bases not matched to a gene: 5. The CDR3 length is 14 residues.

The CDR3 loop is CASSPSLPQNEQYF. The CDR3 DNA follows: TGCGCCAGCAGCCCCTCTCTCCCCCAGAACGAGCAGTACTTC. This sequence joins TRBV5-1 and TRBJ2-7; no reliable D call. The CDR3 runs 14 residues. Germline assignment: CDR1 SGHRS and CDR2 YFSETQ. V was pared by 4 bases and J by 5 bases, with 16 bases between. Full variable domain (missing parts from reference TRBV5-1 and TRBJ2-7): KAGVTQTPRYLIKTRGQQVTLSCSPISGHRSVSWYQQTPGQGLQFLFEYFSETQRNKGNFPGRFSGRQFSNSRSEMNVSTLELGDSALYLCASSPSLPQNEQYFGPGTRLTVT.

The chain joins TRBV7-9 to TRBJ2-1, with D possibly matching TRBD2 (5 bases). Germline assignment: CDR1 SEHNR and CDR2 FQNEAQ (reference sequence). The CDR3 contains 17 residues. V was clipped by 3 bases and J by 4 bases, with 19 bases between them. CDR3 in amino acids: CASSLKERLVLYNEQFF. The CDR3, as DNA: TGTGCCAGCAGCTTGAAGGAGCGGCTAGTTTTATACAATGAGCAGTTCTTC.

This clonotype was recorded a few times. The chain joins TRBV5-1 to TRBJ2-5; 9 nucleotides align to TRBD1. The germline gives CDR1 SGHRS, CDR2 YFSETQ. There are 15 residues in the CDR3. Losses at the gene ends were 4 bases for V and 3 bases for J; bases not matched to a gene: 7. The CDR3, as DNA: TGCGCCAGCAGCCCCGTAACAGGGGGCAAAGAGACCCAGTACTTC. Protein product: CASSPVTGGKETQYF.

CDR3 amino acids: CASNTPGTGGVYTQYF. The CDR3 DNA reads TGTGCCAGCAATACCCCCGGGACAGGGGGTGTATATACGCAGTATTTT. This chain connects TRBV2 to TRBJ2-3; 11 nucleotides align to TRBD1. Per the germline V gene, CDR1 is SNHLY and CDR2 is FYNNEI. With 7 bases clipped from V and 7 bases from J, the junction kept 13 bases outside the gene matches. This CDR3 has 16 amino acids. The full variable domain, with the rest looked up from reference TRBV2 and TRBJ2-3, is EPEVTQTPSHQVTQMGQEVILRCVPISNHLYFYWYRQILGQKVEFLVSFYNNEISEKSEIFDDQFSVERPDGSNFTLKIRSTKLEDSAMYFCASNTPGTGGVYTQYFGPGTRLTVL.